The present T cell receptor (beta chain) was sequenced within a study of shared clonotypes between healthy human individuals. TCRdb keeps only in-frame clones here, not all; method: immunoSEQ multiplex PCR. The table records some 1,600,000 clones, roughly 98% of them present only once. V was pared by 0 bases and J by 8 bases, with 8 bases of the junction left unmatched. Germline CDR1 reads MNHEY; CDR2 reads SMNVEV (reference sequence). The CDR3 has 15 residues. Sequencing was performed on naive CD4+ T cells sorted from blood. Sample subset: CD45RA+ positively selected. The V and J genes are TRBV27 and TRBJ1-2; 8 nucleotides agree with TRBD1. The TCR originated in a man aged 25-45 years in good health. This CDR3 reads CASSLSWTGTSGYTF. CDR3 in DNA: TGTGCCAGCAGTTTATCATGGACAGGGACGTCCGGCTACACCTTC.